This T cell receptor beta chain is drawn from a study of blood T cells in healthy people across ages. About this clonotype: This may be a read error: a much more frequent sequence differs by one nucleotide.

Next came a second PCR, run for about 7 to 12 cycles, which used a sample-barcoded 5' primer along with a J-beta primer mix. Via MiXCR, TCRdb re-called the 5' RACE reads, giving one row per CDR3 protein. The data contain some 640,000 distinct CDR3 sequences, roughly 49% of them singletons. Germline-derived CDR1 and CDR2 are SGHDN and FVKESK. This CDR3 has 15 amino acids. The sequence was collected from a woman aged 55 to 70 in good health. The V gene is TRBV14, the J gene TRBJ2-7; D may be TRBD1 (8 bases). Sequenced: blood. The CDR3 coding sequence is TGTGCCAGCAGCCAAGAAACAGGGGGGGAGGACGAGCAGCACTTC. This translates into CASSQETGGEDEQHF.